The clone carrying this T cell receptor beta chain was seen ten or more times. Its specificity is not known. The CDR3 sequence is 12 residues long. Germline V gene lookup returns CDR1 KGHDR and CDR2 SFDVKD. Trimming left V 5 bases short and J 3 bases short, with 5 bases between. TCRdb called the RACE reads again in MiXCR, with one record for every CDR3 protein. This table has over 55,000 distinct CDR3 sequences, around 12% appearing once. Time point here: patch test 3, about 24 weeks after DPC sensitization. Treatment described: therapeutic diphenylcyclopropenone sensitization with weekly scalp DPC. This specimen belongs to a study of human T cells and chemical hapten exposure. Across the study: Sensitization applied 2% DPC to roughly 2 cm by roughly 2 cm of upper inner arm skin. General study findings and limits: Positive correlation was observed between PT1 expanded TCR counts and patch test score.

This receptor was taken from a man aged 25-45 years with alopecia areata. Some clones in this sample may be carry-over from other donors' samples. The specimen comprised whole blood, sampled in connection with sensitization to the hapten diphenylcyclopropenone (DPC). This sequence joins TRBV24-1 and TRBJ2-3; no clear D. The DNA of the CDR3 is TGTGCCACCAGTGCTACGACAGATACGCAGTATTTT. This codes for CATSATTDTQYF.